This TCR beta chain came from a study of cytomegalovirus exposure and HLA in healthy donors. With respect to this clone: The antigen is unknown.

General observations from the study: The study recorded 164 TCR beta chains that were cytomegalovirus-associated. Most TCR sequences were uncommon, yet certain public TCRs appeared in many donors.

PCR employed 60 Vbeta and 13 Jbeta primers. TCRdb's table, derived via immunoSEQ multiplex PCR, lists solely in-frame clones and lacks some. The table shows fewer than 200,000 clones, with under 80% occurring only once. The CDR3 loop spans 13 amino acids. Germline V gives CDR1 ENHRY, CDR2 SYGVKD. V shed 5 bases, J shed 6 bases, and the junction held 5 bases outside the gene matches. The material sequenced was PBMCs. The chain carries TRBV10-3 and TRBJ2-7, with 9 bases fitting TRBD1. This clonotype originated in a human donor in good health. CDR3 residues: CAISTGTGSEQYF. CDR3 in DNA: TGTGCCATCAGTACCGGGACAGGGAGCGAGCAGTACTTC.